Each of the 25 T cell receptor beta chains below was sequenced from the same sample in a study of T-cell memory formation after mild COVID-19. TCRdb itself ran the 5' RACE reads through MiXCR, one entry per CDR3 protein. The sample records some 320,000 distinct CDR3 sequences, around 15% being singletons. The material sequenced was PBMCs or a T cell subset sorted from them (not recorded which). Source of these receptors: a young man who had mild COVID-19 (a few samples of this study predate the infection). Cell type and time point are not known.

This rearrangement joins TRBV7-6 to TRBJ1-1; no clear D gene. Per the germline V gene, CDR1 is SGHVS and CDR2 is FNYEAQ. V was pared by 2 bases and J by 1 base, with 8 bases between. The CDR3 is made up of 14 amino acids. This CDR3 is CASSLRQKNTEAFF. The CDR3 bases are TGTGCCAGCAGCTTAAGGCAGAAGAACACTGAAGCTTTCTTT.

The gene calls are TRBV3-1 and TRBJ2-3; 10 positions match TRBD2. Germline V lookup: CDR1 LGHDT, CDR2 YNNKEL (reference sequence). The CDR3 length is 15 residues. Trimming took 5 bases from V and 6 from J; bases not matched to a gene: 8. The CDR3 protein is CASSDERGGGDTQYF. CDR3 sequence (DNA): TGTGCCAGCAGCGACGAGCGGGGGGGCGGCGATACGCAGTATTTT.

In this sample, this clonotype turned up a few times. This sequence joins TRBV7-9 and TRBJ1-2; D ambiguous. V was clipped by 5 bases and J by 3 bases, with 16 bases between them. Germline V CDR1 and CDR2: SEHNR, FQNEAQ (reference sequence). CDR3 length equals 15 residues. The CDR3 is CASSPVGGGDYGYTF. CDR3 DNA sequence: TGTGCCAGCAGCCCAGTGGGTGGCGGGGACTATGGCTACACCTTC.

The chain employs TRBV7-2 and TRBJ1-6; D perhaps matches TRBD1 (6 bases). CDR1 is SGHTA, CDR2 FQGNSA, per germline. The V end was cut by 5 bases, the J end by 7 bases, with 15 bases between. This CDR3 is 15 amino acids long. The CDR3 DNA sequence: TGTGCCAGCAGCCGAATCGGCCAGGGGAATTCACCCCTCCACTTT. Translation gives CASSRIGQGNSPLHF.

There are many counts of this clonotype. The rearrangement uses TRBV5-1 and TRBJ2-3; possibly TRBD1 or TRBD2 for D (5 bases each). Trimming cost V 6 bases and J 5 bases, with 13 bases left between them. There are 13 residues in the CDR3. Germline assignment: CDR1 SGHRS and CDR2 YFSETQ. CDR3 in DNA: TGCGCCAGCAACTCCGGGGCCAAAGATACGCAGTATTTT. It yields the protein CASNSGAKDTQYF.

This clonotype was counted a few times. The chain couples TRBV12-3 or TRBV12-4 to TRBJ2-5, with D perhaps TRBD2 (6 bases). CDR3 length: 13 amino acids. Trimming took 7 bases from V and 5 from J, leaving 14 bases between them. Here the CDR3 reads CASTDGGGETQYF. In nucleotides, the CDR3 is TGTGCCAGCACCGACGGAGGAGGGGAGACCCAGTACTTC.

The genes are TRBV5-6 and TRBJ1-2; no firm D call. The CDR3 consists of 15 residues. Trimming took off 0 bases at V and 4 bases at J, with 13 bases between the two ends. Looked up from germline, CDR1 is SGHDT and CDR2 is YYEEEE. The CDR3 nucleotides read TGTGCCAGCAGCTTGGGGTCGGGCTCGATCTATGGCTACACCTTC. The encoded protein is CASSLGSGSIYGYTF. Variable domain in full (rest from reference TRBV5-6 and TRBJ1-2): DAGVTQSPTHLIKTRGQQVTLRCSPKSGHDTVSWYQQALGQGPQFIFQYYEEEERQRGNFPDRFSGHQFPNYSSELNVNALLLGDSALYLCASSLGSGSIYGYTFGSGTRLTVV.

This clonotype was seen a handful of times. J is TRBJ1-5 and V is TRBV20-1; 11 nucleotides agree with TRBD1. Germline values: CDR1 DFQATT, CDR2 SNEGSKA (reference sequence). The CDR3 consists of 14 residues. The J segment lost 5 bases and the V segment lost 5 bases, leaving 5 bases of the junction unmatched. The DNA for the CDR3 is TGCAGTGCTCGGACAGGGGGCGGTCATCAGCCCCAGCATTTT. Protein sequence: CSARTGGGHQPQHF.

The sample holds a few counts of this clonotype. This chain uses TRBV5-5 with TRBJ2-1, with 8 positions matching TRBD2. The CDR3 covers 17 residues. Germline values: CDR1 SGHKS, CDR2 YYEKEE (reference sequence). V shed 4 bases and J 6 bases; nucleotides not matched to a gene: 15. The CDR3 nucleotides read TGTGCCAGCAGCATTTACCCTCGGGGGGGCCACGGCAATGAGCAGTTCTTC. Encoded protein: CASSIYPRGGHGNEQFF.

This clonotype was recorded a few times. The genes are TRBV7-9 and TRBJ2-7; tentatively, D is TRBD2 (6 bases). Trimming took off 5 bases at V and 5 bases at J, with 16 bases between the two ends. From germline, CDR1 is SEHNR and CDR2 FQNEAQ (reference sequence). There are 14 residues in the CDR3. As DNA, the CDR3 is TGTGCCAGCAGCCCAGGGAGGATCGACGACGAGCAGTACTTC. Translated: CASSPGRIDDEQYF.

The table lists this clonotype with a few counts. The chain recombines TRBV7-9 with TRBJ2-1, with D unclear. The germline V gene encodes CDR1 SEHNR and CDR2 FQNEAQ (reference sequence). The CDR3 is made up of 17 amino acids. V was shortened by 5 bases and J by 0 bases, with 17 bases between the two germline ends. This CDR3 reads CASSTSVWEFSYNEQFF. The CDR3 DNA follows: TGTGCCAGCAGCACAAGCGTTTGGGAATTCTCCTACAATGAGCAGTTCTTC.

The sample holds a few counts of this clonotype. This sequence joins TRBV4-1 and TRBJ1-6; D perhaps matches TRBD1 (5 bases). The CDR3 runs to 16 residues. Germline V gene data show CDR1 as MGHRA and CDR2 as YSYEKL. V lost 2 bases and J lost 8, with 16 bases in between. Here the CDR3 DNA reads TGCGCCAGCAGCCAAAAGCCGGGACTCAAAGATTCACCCCTCCACTTT. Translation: CASSQKPGLKDSPLHF.

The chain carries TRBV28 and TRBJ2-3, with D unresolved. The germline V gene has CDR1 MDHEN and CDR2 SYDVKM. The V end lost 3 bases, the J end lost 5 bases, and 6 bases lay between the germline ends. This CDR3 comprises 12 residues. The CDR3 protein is CASSFRLDTQYF. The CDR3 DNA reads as TGTGCCAGCAGTTTCCGCCTAGATACGCAGTATTTT.

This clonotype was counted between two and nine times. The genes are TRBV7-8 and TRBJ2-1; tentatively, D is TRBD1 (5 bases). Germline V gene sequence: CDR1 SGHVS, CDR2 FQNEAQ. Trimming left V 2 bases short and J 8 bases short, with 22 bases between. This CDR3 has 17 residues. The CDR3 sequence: CASSLSRAGFVGHEQFF. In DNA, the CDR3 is TGTGCCAGCAGCTTAAGCCGAGCAGGGTTTGTGGGGCATGAGCAGTTCTTC.

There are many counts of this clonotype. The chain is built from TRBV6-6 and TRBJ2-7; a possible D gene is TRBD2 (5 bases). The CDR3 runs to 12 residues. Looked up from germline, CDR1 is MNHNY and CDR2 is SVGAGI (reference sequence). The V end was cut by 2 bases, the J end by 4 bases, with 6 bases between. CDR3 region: CASSYRGYEQYV. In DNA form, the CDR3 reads TGTGCCAGCAGTTACCGCGGGTACGAGCAGTACGTC.

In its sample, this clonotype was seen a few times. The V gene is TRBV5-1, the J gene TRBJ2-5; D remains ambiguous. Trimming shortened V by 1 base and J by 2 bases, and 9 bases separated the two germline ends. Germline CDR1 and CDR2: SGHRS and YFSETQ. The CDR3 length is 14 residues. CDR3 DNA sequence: TGCGCCAGCAGCTTGTTTGGAGCTCAAGAGACCCAGTACTTC. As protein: CASSLFGAQETQYF.

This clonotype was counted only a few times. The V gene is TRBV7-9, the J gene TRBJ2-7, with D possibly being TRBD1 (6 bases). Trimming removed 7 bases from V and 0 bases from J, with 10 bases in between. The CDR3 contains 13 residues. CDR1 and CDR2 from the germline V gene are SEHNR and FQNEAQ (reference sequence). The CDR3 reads CASTPDSSYEQYF. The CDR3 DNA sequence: TGTGCCAGCACCCCGGACAGCTCCTACGAGCAGTACTTC.

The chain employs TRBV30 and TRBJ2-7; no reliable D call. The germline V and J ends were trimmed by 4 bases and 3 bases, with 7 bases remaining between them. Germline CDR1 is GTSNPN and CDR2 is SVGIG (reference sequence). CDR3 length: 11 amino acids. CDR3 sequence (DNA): TGTGCCTGGACCTTGGGCTACGAGCAGTACTTC. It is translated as CAWTLGYEQYF.

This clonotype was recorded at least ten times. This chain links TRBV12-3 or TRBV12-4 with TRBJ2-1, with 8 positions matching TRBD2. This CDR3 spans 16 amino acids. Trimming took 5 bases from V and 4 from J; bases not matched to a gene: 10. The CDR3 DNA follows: TGTGCCAGCAGTCCGGTGGCGGGGGGCCCTTACAATGAGCAGTTCTTC. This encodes CASSPVAGGPYNEQFF.

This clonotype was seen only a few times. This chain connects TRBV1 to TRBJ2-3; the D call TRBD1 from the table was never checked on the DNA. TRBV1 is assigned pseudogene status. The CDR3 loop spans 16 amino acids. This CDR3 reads CTSSQVMAGGTDTQYF. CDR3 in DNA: TGCACCAGCAGCCAAGTAATGGCGGGGGGCACCGATACGCAGTATTTT.

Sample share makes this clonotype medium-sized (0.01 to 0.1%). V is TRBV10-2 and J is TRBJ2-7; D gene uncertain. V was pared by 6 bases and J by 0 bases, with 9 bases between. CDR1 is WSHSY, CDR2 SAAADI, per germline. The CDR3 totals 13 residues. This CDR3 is CASRPGDSYEQYF. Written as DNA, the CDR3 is TGCGCCAGCAGGCCTGGGGACTCCTACGAGCAGTACTTC.

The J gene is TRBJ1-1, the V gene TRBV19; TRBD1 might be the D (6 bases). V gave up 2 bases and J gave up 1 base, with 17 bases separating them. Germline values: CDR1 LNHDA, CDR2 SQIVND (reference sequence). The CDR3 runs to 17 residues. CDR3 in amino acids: CASSIMIGAGENTEAFF. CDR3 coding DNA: TGTGCCAGTAGTATAATGATTGGGGCAGGGGAGAACACTGAAGCTTTCTTT.

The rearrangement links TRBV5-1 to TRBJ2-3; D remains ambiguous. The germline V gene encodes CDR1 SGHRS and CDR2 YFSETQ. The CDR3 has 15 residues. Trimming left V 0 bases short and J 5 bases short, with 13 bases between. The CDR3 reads CASSLDHPSRDTQYF. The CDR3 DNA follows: TGCGCCAGCAGCTTGGATCACCCTTCCAGAGATACGCAGTATTTT.

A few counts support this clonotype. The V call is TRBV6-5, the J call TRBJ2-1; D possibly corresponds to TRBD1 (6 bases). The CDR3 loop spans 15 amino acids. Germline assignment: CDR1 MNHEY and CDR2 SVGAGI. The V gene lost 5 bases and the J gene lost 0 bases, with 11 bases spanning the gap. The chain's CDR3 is CASSIDRSSYNEQFF. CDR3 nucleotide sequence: TGTGCCAGCAGTATAGACAGGAGCTCCTACAATGAGCAGTTCTTC.

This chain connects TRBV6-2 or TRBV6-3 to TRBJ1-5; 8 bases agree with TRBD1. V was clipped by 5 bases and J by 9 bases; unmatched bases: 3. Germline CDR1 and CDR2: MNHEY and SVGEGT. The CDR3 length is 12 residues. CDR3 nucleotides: TGTGCCAGCAGTGACAGGGGTGCGCCCCAGCATTTT. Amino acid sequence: CASSDRGAPQHF.